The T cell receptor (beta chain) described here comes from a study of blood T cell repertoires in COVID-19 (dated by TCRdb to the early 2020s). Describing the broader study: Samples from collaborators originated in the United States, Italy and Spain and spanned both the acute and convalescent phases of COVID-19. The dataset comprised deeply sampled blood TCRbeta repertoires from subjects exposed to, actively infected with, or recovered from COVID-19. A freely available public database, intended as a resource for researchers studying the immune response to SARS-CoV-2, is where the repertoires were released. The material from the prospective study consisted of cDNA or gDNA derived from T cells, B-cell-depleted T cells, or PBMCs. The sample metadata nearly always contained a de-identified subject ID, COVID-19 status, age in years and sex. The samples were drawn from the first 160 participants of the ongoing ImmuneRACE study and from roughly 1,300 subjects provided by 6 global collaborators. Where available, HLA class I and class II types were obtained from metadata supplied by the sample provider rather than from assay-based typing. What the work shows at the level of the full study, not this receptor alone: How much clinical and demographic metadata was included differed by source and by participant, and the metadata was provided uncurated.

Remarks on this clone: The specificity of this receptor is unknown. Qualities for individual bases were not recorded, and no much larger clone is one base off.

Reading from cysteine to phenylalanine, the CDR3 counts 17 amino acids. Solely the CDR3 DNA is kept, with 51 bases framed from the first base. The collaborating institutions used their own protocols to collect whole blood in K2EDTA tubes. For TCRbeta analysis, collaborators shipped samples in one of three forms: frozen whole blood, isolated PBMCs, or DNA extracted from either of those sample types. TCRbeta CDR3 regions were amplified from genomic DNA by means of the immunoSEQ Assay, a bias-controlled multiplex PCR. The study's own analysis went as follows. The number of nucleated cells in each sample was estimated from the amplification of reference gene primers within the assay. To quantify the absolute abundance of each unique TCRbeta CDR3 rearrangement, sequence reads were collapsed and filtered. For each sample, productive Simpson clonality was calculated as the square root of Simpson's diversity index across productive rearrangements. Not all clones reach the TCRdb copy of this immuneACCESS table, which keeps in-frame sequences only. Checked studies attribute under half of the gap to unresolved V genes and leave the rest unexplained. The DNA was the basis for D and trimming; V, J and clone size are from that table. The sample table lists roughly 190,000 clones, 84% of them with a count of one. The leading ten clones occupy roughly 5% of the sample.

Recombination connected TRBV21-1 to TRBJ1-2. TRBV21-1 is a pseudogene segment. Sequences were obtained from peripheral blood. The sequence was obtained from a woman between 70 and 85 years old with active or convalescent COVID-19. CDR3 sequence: CASSKLPTVGREDGYTF. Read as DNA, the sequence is TGTGCCAGCAGCAAACTCCCCACTGTGGGGAGGGAAGACGGCTACACCTTC.